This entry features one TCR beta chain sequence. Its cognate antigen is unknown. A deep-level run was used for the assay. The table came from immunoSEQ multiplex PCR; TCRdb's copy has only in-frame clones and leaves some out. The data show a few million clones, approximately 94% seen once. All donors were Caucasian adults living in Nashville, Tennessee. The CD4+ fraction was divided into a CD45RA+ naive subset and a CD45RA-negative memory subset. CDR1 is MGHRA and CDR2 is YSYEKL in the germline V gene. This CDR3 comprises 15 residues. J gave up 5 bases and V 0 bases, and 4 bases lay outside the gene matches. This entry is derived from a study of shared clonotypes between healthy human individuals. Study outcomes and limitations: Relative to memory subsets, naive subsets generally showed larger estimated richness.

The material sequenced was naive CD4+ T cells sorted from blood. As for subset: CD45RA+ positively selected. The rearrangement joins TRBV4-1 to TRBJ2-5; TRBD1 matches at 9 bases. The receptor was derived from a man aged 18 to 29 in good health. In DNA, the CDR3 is TGCGCCAGCAGCCAAGATTACAGGGGGCGTGAGACCCAGTACTTC. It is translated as CASSQDYRGRETQYF.